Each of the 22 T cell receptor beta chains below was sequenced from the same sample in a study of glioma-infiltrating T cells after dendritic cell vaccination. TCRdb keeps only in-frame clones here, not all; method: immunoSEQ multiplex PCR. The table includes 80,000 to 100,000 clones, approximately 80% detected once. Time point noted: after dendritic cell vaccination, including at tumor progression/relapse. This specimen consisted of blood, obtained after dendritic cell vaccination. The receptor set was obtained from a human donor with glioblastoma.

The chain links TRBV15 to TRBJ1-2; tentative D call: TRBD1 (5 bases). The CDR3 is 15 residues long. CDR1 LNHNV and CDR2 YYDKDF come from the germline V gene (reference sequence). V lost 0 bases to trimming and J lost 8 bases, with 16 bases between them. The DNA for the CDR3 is TGTGCCACCAGCAGAGAGGGGCTTCGGGGGGACGGCTACACCTTC. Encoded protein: CATSREGLRGDGYTF.

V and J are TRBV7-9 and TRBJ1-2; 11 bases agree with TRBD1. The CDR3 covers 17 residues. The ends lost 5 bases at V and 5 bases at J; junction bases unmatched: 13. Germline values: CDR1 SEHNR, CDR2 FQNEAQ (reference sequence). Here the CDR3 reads CASSPGTGGDYEYGYTF. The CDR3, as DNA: TGTGCCAGCAGCCCGGGGACAGGGGGGGACTATGAGTATGGCTACACCTTC.

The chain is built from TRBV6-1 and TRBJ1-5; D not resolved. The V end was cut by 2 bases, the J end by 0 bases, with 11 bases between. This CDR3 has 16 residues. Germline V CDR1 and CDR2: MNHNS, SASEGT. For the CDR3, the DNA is TGTGCCAGCAGTGAACACAAAAGATATAGCAATCAGCCCCAGCATTTT. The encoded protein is CASSEHKRYSNQPQHF.

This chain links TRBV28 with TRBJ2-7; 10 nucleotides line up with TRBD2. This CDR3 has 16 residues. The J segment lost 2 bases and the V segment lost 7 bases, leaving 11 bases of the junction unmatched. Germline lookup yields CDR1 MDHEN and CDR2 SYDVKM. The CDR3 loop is CASTPRAGGYPYEQYF. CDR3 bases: TGTGCCAGCACCCCCCGAGCGGGAGGGTACCCCTACGAGCAGTACTTC. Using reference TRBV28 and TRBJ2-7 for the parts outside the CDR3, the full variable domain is DVKVTQSSRYLVKRTGEKVFLECVQDMDHENMFWYRQDPGLGLRLIYFSYDVKMKEKGDIPEGYSVSREKKERFSLILESASTNQTSMYLCASTPRAGGYPYEQYFGPGTRLTVT.

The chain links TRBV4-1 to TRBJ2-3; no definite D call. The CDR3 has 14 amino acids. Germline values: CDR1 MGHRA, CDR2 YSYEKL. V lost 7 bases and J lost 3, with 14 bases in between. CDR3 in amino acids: CASKPLDETDTQYF. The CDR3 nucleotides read TGCGCCAGCAAACCCCTAGATGAGACAGATACGCAGTATTTT.

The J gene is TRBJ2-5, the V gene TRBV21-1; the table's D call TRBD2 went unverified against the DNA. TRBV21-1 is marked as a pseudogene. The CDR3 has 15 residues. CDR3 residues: CASSKKALSEGTQYF. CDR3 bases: TGTGCCAGCAGCAAAAAGGCACTTAGTGAGGGGACCCAGTACTTC.

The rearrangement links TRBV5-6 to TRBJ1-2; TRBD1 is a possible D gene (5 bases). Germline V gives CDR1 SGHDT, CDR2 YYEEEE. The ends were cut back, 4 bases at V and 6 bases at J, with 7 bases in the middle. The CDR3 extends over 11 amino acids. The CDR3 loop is CASSRRDGYTF. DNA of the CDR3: TGTGCCAGCAGCCGCAGGGATGGCTACACCTTC.

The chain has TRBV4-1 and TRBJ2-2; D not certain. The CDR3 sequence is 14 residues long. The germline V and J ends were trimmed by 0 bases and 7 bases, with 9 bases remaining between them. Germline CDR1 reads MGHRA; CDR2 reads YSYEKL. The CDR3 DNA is TGCGCCAGCAGCCAAGATCCGAACTTCGGGGAGCTGTTTTTT. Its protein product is CASSQDPNFGELFF.

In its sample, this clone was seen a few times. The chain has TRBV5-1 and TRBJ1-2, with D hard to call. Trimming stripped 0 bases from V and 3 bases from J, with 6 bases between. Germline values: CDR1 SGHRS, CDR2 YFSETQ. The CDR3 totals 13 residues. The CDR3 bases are TGCGCCAGCAGCTTGGGGCAGGACTATGGCTACACCTTC. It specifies CASSLGQDYGYTF.

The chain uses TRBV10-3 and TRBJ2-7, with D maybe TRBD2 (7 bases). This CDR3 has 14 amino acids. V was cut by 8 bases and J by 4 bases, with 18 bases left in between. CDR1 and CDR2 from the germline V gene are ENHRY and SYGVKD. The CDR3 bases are TGTGCCATCTCATTGGCAGGGGAGGGGTACGAGCAGTACTTC. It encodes CAISLAGEGYEQYF.

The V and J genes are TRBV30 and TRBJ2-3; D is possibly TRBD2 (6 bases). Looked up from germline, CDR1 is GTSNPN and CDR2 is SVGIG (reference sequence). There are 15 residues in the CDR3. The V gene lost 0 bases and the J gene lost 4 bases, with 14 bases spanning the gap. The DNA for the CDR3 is TGTGCCTGGAGTGTCGGACTATCTGGTGCAGATACGCAGTATTTT. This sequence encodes CAWSVGLSGADTQYF.

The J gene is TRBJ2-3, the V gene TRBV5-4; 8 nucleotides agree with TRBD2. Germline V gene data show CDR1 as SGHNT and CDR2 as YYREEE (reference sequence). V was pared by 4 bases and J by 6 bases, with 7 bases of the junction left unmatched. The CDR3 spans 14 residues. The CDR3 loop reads CASSLRTSYDTQYF. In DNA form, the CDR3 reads TGTGCCAGCAGCCTAAGGACTAGCTACGATACGCAGTATTTT.

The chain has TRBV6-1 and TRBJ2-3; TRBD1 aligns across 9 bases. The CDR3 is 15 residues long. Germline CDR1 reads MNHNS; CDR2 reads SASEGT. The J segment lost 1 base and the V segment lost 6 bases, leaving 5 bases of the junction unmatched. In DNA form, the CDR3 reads TGTGCCAGCAGCACGACAGGGGGTGGCACAGATACGCAGTATTTT. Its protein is CASSTTGGGTDTQYF.

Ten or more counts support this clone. This CDR3 is CASRHPGEGNSPLHF. As DNA, the CDR3 is TGTGCCAGCAGACACCCAGGGGAGGGGAATTCACCCCTCCACTTT. This chain uses TRBV27 with TRBJ1-6, with D perhaps TRBD1 (6 bases). Trimming took off 6 bases at V and 7 bases at J, with 16 bases between the two ends. The CDR3 spans 15 residues. In germline, CDR1 is MNHEY, CDR2 SMNVEV (reference sequence).

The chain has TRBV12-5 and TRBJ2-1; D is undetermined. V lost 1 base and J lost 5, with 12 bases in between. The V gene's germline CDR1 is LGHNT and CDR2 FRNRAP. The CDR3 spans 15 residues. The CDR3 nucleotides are TGTGCTAGTGGTTTGGGCTTACTCTTAGACAATGAGCAGTTCTTC. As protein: CASGLGLLLDNEQFF. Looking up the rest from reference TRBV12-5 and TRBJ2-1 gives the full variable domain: DARVTQTPRHKVTEMGQEVTMRCQPILGHNTVFWYRQTMMQGLELLAYFRNRAPLDDSGMPKDRFSAEMPDATLATLKIQPSEPRDSAVYFCASGLGLLLDNEQFFGPGTRLTVL.

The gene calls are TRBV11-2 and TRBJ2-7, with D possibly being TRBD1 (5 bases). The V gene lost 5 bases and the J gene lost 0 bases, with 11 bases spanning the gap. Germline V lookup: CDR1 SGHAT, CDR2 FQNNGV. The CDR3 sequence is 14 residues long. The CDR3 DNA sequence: TGTGCCAGCAGCCCAGGGTACAGCTCCTACGAGCAGTACTTC. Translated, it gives CASSPGYSSYEQYF.

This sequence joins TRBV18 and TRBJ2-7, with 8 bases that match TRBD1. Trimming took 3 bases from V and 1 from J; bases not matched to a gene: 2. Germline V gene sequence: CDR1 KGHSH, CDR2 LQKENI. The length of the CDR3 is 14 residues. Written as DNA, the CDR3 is TGTGCCAGCTCACCCAACAGGGGGTCCTACGAGCAGTACTTC. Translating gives CASSPNRGSYEQYF.

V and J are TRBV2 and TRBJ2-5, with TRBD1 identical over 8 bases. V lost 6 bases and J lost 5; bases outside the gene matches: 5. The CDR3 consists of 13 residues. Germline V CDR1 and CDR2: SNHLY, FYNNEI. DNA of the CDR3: TGTGCCAGCAGACCTAGGACAGGGGAGACCCAGTACTTC. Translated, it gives CASRPRTGETQYF. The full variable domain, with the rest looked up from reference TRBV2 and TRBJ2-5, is EPEVTQTPSHQVTQMGQEVILRCVPISNHLYFYWYRQILGQKVEFLVSFYNNEISEKSEIFDDQFSVERPDGSNFTLKIRSTKLEDSAMYFCASRPRTGETQYFGPGTRLLVL.

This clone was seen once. CDR3 loop: CAGSRGAQPNYEQYF. In nucleotides, the CDR3 is TGTGCCGGCTCAAGGGGTGCACAACCTAACTACGAGCAGTACTTC. This sequence joins TRBV2 and TRBJ2-7; possibly TRBD1 for D (5 bases). Germline V gene data show CDR1 as SNHLY and CDR2 as FYNNEI. The V and J ends lost 11 bases and 3 bases respectively, with 23 bases between them. The CDR3 length is 15 residues.

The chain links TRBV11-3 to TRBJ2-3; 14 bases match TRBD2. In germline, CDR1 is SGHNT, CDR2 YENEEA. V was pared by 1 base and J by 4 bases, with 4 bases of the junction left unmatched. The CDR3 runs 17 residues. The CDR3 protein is CASSLGTTSGGADTQYF. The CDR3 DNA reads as TGTGCCAGCAGCTTAGGGACGACTAGCGGGGGGGCAGATACGCAGTATTTT.

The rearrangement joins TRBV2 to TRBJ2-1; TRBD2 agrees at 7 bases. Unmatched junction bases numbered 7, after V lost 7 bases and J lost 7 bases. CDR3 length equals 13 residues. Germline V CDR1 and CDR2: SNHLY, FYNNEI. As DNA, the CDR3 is TGTGCCAGCAACTTGGCTAGCGGTAATGAGCAGTTCTTC. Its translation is CASNLASGNEQFF.

Here the CDR3 DNA reads TGTGCCAGCAGTGTTACTAACTATGGCTACACCTTC. This gives the protein CASSVTNYGYTF. This chain links TRBV2 with TRBJ1-2; D is ambiguous. CDR1 and CDR2 (germline): SNHLY, FYNNEI. V gave up 4 bases and J gave up 0 bases, with 3 bases separating them. The CDR3 sequence is 12 residues long. The entire variable domain, with the rest obtained from reference TRBV2 and TRBJ1-2, is as follows: EPEVTQTPSHQVTQMGQEVILRCVPISNHLYFYWYRQILGQKVEFLVSFYNNEISEKSEIFDDQFSVERPDGSNFTLKIRSTKLEDSAMYFCASSVTNYGYTFGSGTRLTVV.